This T cell receptor (beta chain) stems from a study of blood T cell repertoires in COVID-19. Looking at the study overall: There were acute and convalescent COVID-19 samples, and they came from the United States, Italy and Spain. T cells, B-cell-depleted T cells, or PBMCs provided the cDNA or gDNA that served as material.

Followed longitudinally, the Seattle patients had been enrolled during active infection. Methods used by the authors: Amplification from reference gene primers served as the basis for estimated nucleated cell counts. Using immunoSEQ multiplex PCR, the repertoire was profiled, and TCRdb retains in-frame clones only, with some absent. That table supplies the V and J calls and clone size; D and trimming were determined from the DNA. The profile covers about 250,000 clones, with around 90% appearing a single time and 2.1% taken by the ten largest. Germline V gene lookup returns CDR1 MNHEY and CDR2 SMNVEV (reference sequence). Trimming pared 0 bases from V and 8 bases from J, leaving 16 bases between. There are 15 residues in the CDR3.

The receptor was isolated from a woman aged 60 to 75 with COVID-19, enrolled during active disease. This rearrangement joins TRBV27 to TRBJ1-1; D not certain. The sequencing sample was made of peripheral blood. Here the CDR3 DNA reads TGTGCCAGCAGTTTATCTTCGTCGGGGTGGGAAGAAGCTTTCTTT. Translation: CASSLSSSGWEEAFF.